The 10 T cell receptor beta chains given below trace back to one sample, sequenced in a study of CD8+ T cells in alopecia areata. Sequencing templates came from extracted RNA that was reverse transcribed into cDNA. Some clones are missing from TCRdb's copy, which holds only in-frame ones; the method was immunoSEQ multiplex PCR. The sample contains around 150,000 clones, 55% to 75% of which appear only once. Regarding treatment: oral pan-JAK inhibitor, 5-10 mg twice daily. This material consisted of CD4+ T cells sorted from blood, taken at week 24, from a patient treated with tofacitinib. These receptors were obtained from a human donor with alopecia areata.

CDR3: CAWQAGLSYNEQFF. DNA for the CDR3: TGTGCCTGGCAAGCCGGGCTCTCCTACAATGAGCAGTTCTTC. This rearrangement joins TRBV30 to TRBJ2-1, with D unclear. Germline loops: CDR1 GTSNPN, CDR2 SVGIG (reference sequence). V was clipped by 5 bases and J by 0 bases, with 11 bases between them. The CDR3 is 14 residues long.

The chain joins TRBV11-2 to TRBJ2-2; possibly TRBD1 or TRBD2 for D (5 bases each). The germline V gene has CDR1 SGHAT and CDR2 FQNNGV. V lost 3 bases to trimming and J lost 7 bases, with 12 bases between them. The length of the CDR3 is 14 residues. The CDR3 is CASSLRGRLGELFF. The CDR3 nucleotides read TGTGCCAGCAGCTTGAGGGGCCGCCTCGGGGAGCTGTTTTTT.

The rearrangement links TRBV27 to TRBJ1-5, with 9 nucleotides matching TRBD1. Germline V gene lookup returns CDR1 MNHEY and CDR2 SMNVEV (reference sequence). Trimming removed 5 bases from V and 7 bases from J; junction bases left unmatched: 6. The CDR3 runs 14 residues. CDR3 DNA sequence: TGTGCCAGCAGTCCTTCGACAGGGGGACAGCCCCAGCATTTT. Its protein product is CASSPSTGGQPQHF.

This rearrangement joins TRBV29-1 to TRBJ2-3; D uncertain. V was cut by 7 bases and J by 2 bases, with 10 bases left in between. This CDR3 has 12 residues. CDR1 SQVTM and CDR2 ANQGSEA come from the germline V gene. For the CDR3, the DNA is TGCAGCGCCCGCATCTTCACAGATACGCAGTATTTT. Translated: CSARIFTDTQYF.

V and J are TRBV6-5 and TRBJ1-5; 11 bases agree with TRBD1. The CDR3 is 15 amino acids. Germline values: CDR1 MNHEY, CDR2 SVGAGI. The V and J ends lost 5 bases and 7 bases, in that order; junction bases with no gene match: 7. The chain's CDR3 is CASSAGQGARQPQHF. DNA of the CDR3: TGTGCCAGCAGTGCTGGACAGGGGGCGAGGCAGCCCCAGCATTTT.

This chain links TRBV19 with TRBJ1-6; weak D call: TRBD1 (5 bases). With 3 bases removed from V and 7 bases from J, the gap between germline ends came to 16 bases. The CDR3 totals 16 residues. The germline CDR1 and CDR2 sequences are LNHDA and SQIVND (reference sequence). Written as DNA, the CDR3 is TGTGCCAGTAGTATTGGTTGGCGACAGATAAATTCACCCCTCCACTTT. Translation gives CASSIGWRQINSPLHF.

The gene calls are TRBV25-1 and TRBJ2-6, with D possibly matching TRBD2 (6 bases). Germline V gene data show CDR1 as MGHDK and CDR2 as SYGVNS. Between the trimmed V and J ends, which lost 8 bases and 1 base, there was a span of 9 bases. The CDR3 extends over 14 amino acids. The CDR3, as DNA: TGTGCCAGCGGGGGGAGGTCTGGGGCCAACGTCCTGACTTTC. It encodes CASGGRSGANVLTF. The variable domain in full, with the rest retrieved from reference TRBV25-1 and TRBJ2-6, is EADIYQTPRYLVIGTGKKITLECSQTMGHDKMYWYQQDPGMELHLIHYSYGVNSTEKGDLSSESTVSRIRTEHFPLTLESARPSHTSQYLCASGGRSGANVLTFGAGSRLTVL.

The J gene is TRBJ1-1, the V gene TRBV2; possibly TRBD1 for D (5 bases). Between the trimmed V and J ends, which lost 5 bases and 3 bases, there was a span of 13 bases. Germline CDR1 reads SNHLY; CDR2 reads FYNNEI. The CDR3 contains 14 residues. For the CDR3, the DNA is TGTGCCAGCAGTCCCCGGGGGGGGGACACTGAAGCTTTCTTT. Translated, it gives CASSPRGGDTEAFF.

The chain employs TRBV29-1 and TRBJ2-3; a weak D match, TRBD2 (6 bases). Germline V lookup: CDR1 SQVTM, CDR2 ANQGSEA. Trimming took off 3 bases at V and 0 bases at J, with 13 bases between the two ends. CDR3 length: 15 amino acids. This CDR3 is CSVEKAGYSTDTQYF. CDR3 sequence (DNA): TGCAGCGTTGAGAAGGCGGGGTATAGCACAGATACGCAGTATTTT.

The V gene is TRBV20-1, the J gene TRBJ1-1, with unresolved D. CDR1 is DFQATT and CDR2 is SNEGSKA in the germline V gene (reference sequence). The ends were cut back, 6 bases at V and 4 bases at J, with 9 bases in the middle. CDR3 length: 11 amino acids. The CDR3: CSAGGRTEAFF. The CDR3 bases are TGCAGTGCGGGTGGGCGCACTGAAGCTTTCTTT.